A single sample is the source of the 13 T cell receptor beta chains below, sequenced in a study of cytomegalovirus exposure and HLA in healthy donors. Method: immunoSEQ multiplex PCR; TCRdb's copy keeps in-frame clones and lacks some. The sample carries about 360,000 clones, 86% recorded once. Sequences were obtained from PBMCs. The receptors shown here come from a woman younger than 35 in good health and CMV-seronegative.

The rearrangement links TRBV9 to TRBJ2-7; 16 nucleotides match TRBD2. The V segment lost 3 bases and the J segment 1 base; nucleotides outside the gene matches: 1. CDR3 length: 16 residues. Germline assignment: CDR1 SGDLS and CDR2 YYNGEE. Written as DNA, the CDR3 is TGTGCCAGCAGCGCGGGACTAGCGGGAGGGTCCTACGAGCAGTACTTC. It encodes CASSAGLAGGSYEQYF.

V gene TRBV9 combines with J gene TRBJ2-7, with a weak D call TRBD2 (6 bases). The germline V gene has CDR1 SGDLS and CDR2 YYNGEE. The CDR3 contains 15 residues. The ends were cut back, 3 bases at V and 5 bases at J, with 18 bases in the middle. In DNA, the CDR3 is TGTGCCAGCAGCGCCCCCCAGGAGGGTGGTCACGAGCAGTACTTC. It specifies CASSAPQEGGHEQYF.

This chain joins TRBV15 and TRBJ2-7; no clear D gene. Germline V gene sequence: CDR1 LNHNV, CDR2 YYDKDF (reference sequence). Trimming stripped 0 bases from V and 6 bases from J, with 9 bases between. The CDR3 is 13 amino acids. Here the CDR3 reads CATSRDPPGEQYF. Here the CDR3 DNA reads TGTGCCACCAGCAGAGATCCGCCGGGCGAGCAGTACTTC.

Worth noting for this clone: This CDR3 is also generated by other DNA sequences in the sample. This rearrangement joins TRBV7-9 to TRBJ1-5; the D gene is possibly TRBD1 (6 bases). The V end lost 5 bases, the J end lost 2 bases, and 7 bases lay between the germline ends. Germline lookup yields CDR1 SEHNR and CDR2 FQNEAQ (reference sequence). This CDR3 contains 13 residues. CDR3 DNA sequence: TGTGCCAGCAGCCCAGGGGGCAATCAGCCCCAGCATTTT. This gives the protein CASSPGGNQPQHF.

This clone was seen only once. The CDR3, as DNA: TGTGCCATCAGTGACCCCGCCAGGGATACGCAGTATTTT. Translating it yields CAISDPARDTQYF. J is TRBJ2-3 and V is TRBV10-3; D is unclear. The CDR3 loop spans 13 amino acids. Germline lookup yields CDR1 ENHRY and CDR2 SYGVKD. V lost 3 bases to trimming and J lost 6 bases, with 10 bases between them.

Remarks on this clone: At the DNA level, this CDR3 is encoded by other sequences in the same sample as well. V usage is TRBV27 and J usage is TRBJ2-1; TRBD2 aligns across 10 bases. V lost 4 bases to trimming and J lost 4 bases; unmatched junction nucleotides: 1. Germline loops: CDR1 MNHEY, CDR2 SMNVEV (reference sequence). This CDR3 contains 14 residues. CDR3: CASSWTSGYNEQFF. CDR3 in DNA: TGTGCCAGCAGTTGGACTAGCGGATACAATGAGCAGTTCTTC.

This chain joins TRBV6-6 and TRBJ2-7; TRBD2 aligns across 10 bases. CDR1 is MNHNY and CDR2 is SVGAGI in the germline V gene (reference sequence). Trimming at V came to 6 bases and at J to 5 bases, leaving 13 bases not matched to a gene. The CDR3 contains 16 residues. CDR3 loop: CASSSAGSAGGNEQYF. The CDR3, as DNA: TGTGCCAGCAGCTCCGCGGGTTCAGCGGGGGGGAACGAGCAGTACTTC.

The chain carries TRBV5-1 and TRBJ2-5, with D possibly TRBD1 on 6 matching bases. This CDR3 has 14 residues. Germline CDR1 reads SGHRS; CDR2 reads YFSETQ. The germline V and J ends were trimmed by 4 bases and 1 base, with 11 bases remaining between them. For the CDR3, the DNA is TGCGCCAGCAGCATGTCAGGGGTCCAAGAGACCCAGTACTTC. Translating it yields CASSMSGVQETQYF.

The gene calls are TRBV5-1 and TRBJ1-6, with 7 bases fitting TRBD1. This CDR3 is 15 amino acids long. CDR1 and CDR2 from the germline V gene are SGHRS and YFSETQ. V trimming: 7 bases; J trimming: 5 bases; junction bases outside the gene matches: 9. This chain's CDR3 is CASGRLDRDNSPLHF. The CDR3 DNA sequence: TGCGCCAGCGGACGCCTCGACAGGGATAATTCACCCCTCCACTTT.

Notes on this clone: The junction differs from germline at one of its ends, possibly a read error. The chain couples TRBV5-4 to TRBJ2-7, with D possibly matching TRBD2 (5 bases). This CDR3 spans 13 amino acids. Germline assignment: CDR1 SGHNT and CDR2 YYREEE (reference sequence). The CDR3 DNA is TGTGCCAGCGGCTTCGGGGAGACCTACGAGCAGTACTTC. Encoded protein: CASGFGETYEQYF. Drawing the rest from reference TRBV5-4 and TRBJ2-7, the complete variable domain is ETGVTQSPTHLIKTRGQQVTLRCSSQSGHNTVSWYQQALGQGPQFIFQYYREEENGRGNFPPRFSGLQFPNYSSELNVNALELDDSALYLCASGFGETYEQYFGPGTRLTVT.

V and J are TRBV6-6 and TRBJ2-5; D remains ambiguous. With 4 bases removed from V and 2 bases from J, the gap between germline ends came to 5 bases. This CDR3 region has 12 residues. CDR1 MNHNY and CDR2 SVGAGI come from the germline V gene (reference sequence). For the CDR3, the DNA is TGTGCCAGCAGTTCCGTACAAGAGACCCAGTACTTC. Amino acids: CASSSVQETQYF.

This clone came up once. This chain connects TRBV28 to TRBJ1-5; D is possibly TRBD1 (6 bases). Deletions cut 3 bases from V and 4 bases from J, with 10 bases between. CDR3 length: 14 amino acids. The V gene's germline CDR1 is MDHEN and CDR2 SYDVKM. For the CDR3, the DNA is TGTGCCAGCAGTTTGGTCAGGGGAAATCAGCCCCAGCATTTT. Residues: CASSLVRGNQPQHF.

J is TRBJ1-5 and V is TRBV2, with D unresolved. V was pared by 7 bases and J by 2 bases, with 6 bases between. From germline, CDR1 is SNHLY and CDR2 FYNNEI. The CDR3 has 12 residues. The CDR3, as DNA: TGTGCCAGCAAGTCAGGCAATCAGCCCCAGCATTTT. Translated, it gives CASKSGNQPQHF.